This entry concerns a single TCR beta chain. As yet, its antigen is unknown. The CDR3 runs to 14 residues. V was trimmed by 8 bases and J by 7 bases, leaving 18 bases between them. From germline, CDR1 is ENHRY and CDR2 SYGVKD. The record originates from a study of T-cell memory formation after mild COVID-19. Constant-segment primers served in 5'RACE that generated TCR alpha and TCR beta cDNA libraries bearing sample barcodes and UMIs. In TCRdb, the 5' RACE reads were re-called with MiXCR into one record per CDR3 protein. The sample carries around 310,000 distinct CDR3 sequences, around a sixth recorded once. Study observations and caveats: For contracting clones, CD4+ ones sat mainly in CM and EM, CD8+ in EMRA. The study detected some responding clones in pre-infection memory, suggesting cross-reactive memory joined.

The chain carries TRBV10-3 and TRBJ2-1; D is undetermined. The clonotype was recovered from a man younger than 35 who had mild COVID-19 (a few samples of this study predate the infection). Cell type and time point are not known. The sample was PBMCs or a T cell subset sorted from them (not recorded which). This CDR3 is CAISQAVIGNEQFF. The DNA of the CDR3 is TGTGCCATCTCCCAGGCCGTAATTGGGAATGAGCAGTTCTTC.